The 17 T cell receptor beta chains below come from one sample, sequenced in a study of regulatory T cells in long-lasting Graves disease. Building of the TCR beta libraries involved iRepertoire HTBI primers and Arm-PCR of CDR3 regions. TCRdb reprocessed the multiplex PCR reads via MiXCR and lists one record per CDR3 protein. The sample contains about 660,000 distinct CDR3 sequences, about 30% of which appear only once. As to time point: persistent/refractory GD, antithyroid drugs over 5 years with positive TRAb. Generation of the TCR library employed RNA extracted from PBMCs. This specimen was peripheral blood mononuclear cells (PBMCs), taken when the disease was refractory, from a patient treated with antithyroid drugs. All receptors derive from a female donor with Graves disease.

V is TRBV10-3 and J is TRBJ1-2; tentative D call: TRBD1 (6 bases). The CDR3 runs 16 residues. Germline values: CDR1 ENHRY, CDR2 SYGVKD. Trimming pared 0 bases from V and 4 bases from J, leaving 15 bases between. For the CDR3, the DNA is TGTGCCATCAGTGAGTCTCGTGGGGGCGCGAGCTATGGCTACACCTTC. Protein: CAISESRGGASYGYTF.

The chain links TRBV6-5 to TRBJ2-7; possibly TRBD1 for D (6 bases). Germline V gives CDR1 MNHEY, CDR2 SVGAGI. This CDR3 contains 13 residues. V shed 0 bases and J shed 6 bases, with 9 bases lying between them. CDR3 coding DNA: TGTGCCAGCAGTTACTCACAGGGCGGCGAGCAGTACTTC. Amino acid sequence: CASSYSQGGEQYF.

The CDR3 coding sequence is TGTGCCAGCAGTGGGACAGCCTCTGGAAACACCATATATTTT. Translated: CASSGTASGNTIYF. The chain uses TRBV12-3 or TRBV12-4 and TRBJ1-3; 7 positions match TRBD1. The CDR3 sequence is 14 residues long. The trim removed 5 bases at V and 0 bases at J, leaving 1 base unmatched.

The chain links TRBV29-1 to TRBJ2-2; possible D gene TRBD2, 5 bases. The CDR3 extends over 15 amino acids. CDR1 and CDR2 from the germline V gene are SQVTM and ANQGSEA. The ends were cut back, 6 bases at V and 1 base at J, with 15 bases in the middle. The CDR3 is CSVFQGSWNTGELFF. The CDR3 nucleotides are TGCAGCGTATTTCAAGGGAGCTGGAACACCGGGGAGCTGTTTTTT.

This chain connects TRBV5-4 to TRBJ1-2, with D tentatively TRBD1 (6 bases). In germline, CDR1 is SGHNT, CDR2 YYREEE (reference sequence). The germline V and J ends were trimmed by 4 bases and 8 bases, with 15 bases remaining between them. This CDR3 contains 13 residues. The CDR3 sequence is CASSTGRGNGYTF. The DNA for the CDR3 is TGTGCCAGCAGCACGGGGAGGGGGAACGGCTACACCTTC.

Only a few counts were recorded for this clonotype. CDR3 residues: CASSEALTGRDGYTF. Here the CDR3 DNA reads TGTGCCAGCAGTGAAGCCCTGACAGGGCGGGATGGCTACACCTTC. This rearrangement joins TRBV6-1 to TRBJ1-2, with 7 bases lining up with TRBD1. Germline values: CDR1 MNHNS, CDR2 SASEGT. Trimming cost V 0 bases and J 6 bases; bases outside gene matches: 7. The CDR3 has 15 amino acids.

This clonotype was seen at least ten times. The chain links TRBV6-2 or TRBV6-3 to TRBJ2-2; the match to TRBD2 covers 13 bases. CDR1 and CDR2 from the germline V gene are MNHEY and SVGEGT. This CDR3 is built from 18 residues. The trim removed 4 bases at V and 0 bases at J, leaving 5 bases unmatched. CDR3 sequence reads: CASSFRLAGGTNTGELFF. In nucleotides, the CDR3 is TGTGCCAGCAGTTTCCGACTAGCGGGAGGAACGAACACCGGGGAGCTGTTTTTT.

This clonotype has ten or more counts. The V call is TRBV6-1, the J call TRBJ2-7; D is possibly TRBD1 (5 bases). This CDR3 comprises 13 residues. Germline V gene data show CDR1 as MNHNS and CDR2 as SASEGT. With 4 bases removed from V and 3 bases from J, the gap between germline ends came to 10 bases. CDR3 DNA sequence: TGTGCCAGCAGTGTCCCGGACAACTACGAGCAGTACTTC. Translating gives CASSVPDNYEQYF.

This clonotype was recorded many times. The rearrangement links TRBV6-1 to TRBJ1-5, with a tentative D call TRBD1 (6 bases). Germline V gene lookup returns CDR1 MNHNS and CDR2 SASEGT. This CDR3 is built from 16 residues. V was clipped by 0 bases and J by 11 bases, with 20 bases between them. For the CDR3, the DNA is TGTGCCAGCAGTGAAGCTGGCAACGGGGGCATCAGGACCCAGCATTTT. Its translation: CASSEAGNGGIRTQHF.

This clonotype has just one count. The DNA for the CDR3 is TGCAGCGTTCTCACCCCCGGGACAGAAGAGACCCAGTACTTC. Its translation: CSVLTPGTEETQYF. The chain carries TRBV29-1 and TRBJ2-5; 7 nucleotides line up with TRBD1. The ends lost 5 bases at V and 3 bases at J; junction bases unmatched: 9. CDR3 length: 14 residues. CDR1 and CDR2 from the germline V gene are SQVTM and ANQGSEA.

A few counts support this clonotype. Written as DNA, the CDR3 is TGTGCCAGCAGCCAACCTACCGGGACAGTCTATGGCTACACCTTC. This gives the protein CASSQPTGTVYGYTF. This chain joins TRBV3-1 and TRBJ1-2; 7 bases line up with TRBD1. This CDR3 contains 15 residues. V gave up 2 bases and J gave up 4 bases; unmatched junction bases: 7. CDR1 and CDR2 (germline): LGHDT, YNNKEL (reference sequence).

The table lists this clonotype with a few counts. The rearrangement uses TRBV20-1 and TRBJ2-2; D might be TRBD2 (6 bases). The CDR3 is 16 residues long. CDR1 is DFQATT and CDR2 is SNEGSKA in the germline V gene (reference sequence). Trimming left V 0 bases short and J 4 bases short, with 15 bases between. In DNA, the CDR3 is TGCAGTGCTAGAGATCGGGCAGGGAGGCGCACCGGGGAGCTGTTTTTT. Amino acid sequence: CSARDRAGRRTGELFF.

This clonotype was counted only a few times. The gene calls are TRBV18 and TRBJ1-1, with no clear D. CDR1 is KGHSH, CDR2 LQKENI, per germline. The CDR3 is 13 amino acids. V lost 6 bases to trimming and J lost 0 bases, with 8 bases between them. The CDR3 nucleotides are TGTGCCAGCTCCAACGGCCTGAACACTGAAGCTTTCTTT. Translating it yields CASSNGLNTEAFF.

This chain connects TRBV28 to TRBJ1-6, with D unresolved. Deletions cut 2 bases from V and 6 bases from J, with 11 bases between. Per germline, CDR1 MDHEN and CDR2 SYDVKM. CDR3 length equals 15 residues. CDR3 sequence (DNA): TGTGCCAGCAGTTTAATTCCTGTCAGTAATTCACCCCTCCACTTT. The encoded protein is CASSLIPVSNSPLHF.

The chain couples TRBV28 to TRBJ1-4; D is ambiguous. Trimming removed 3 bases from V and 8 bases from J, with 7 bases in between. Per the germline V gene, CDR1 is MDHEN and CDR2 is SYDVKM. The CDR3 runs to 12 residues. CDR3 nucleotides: TGTGCCAGCAGTTTCACCTCCGAAAAACTGTTTTTT. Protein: CASSFTSEKLFF.

The CDR3 sequence: CASSPRGAPTYEQYF. In DNA form, the CDR3 reads TGTGCCAGCAGCCCCCGAGGGGCGCCGACCTACGAGCAGTACTTC. This chain links TRBV9 with TRBJ2-7; D may correspond to TRBD1 or TRBD2 (5 bases each). CDR1 and CDR2 (germline): SGDLS, YYNGEE. The V and J ends lost 4 bases and 2 bases respectively, with 16 bases between them. This CDR3 has 15 amino acids. The full variable domain, with the rest looked up from reference TRBV9 and TRBJ2-7, is DSGVTQTPKHLITATGQRVTLRCSPRSGDLSVYWYQQSLDQGLQFLIQYYNGEERAKGNILERFSAQQFPDLHSELNLSSLELGDSALYFCASSPRGAPTYEQYFGPGTRLTVT.

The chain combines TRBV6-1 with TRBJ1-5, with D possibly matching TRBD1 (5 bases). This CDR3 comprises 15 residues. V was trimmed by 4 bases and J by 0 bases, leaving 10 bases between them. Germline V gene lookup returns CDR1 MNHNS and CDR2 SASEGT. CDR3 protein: CASSAGGPSNQPQHF. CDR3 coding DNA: TGTGCCAGCAGTGCGGGGGGTCCTAGCAATCAGCCCCAGCATTTT.